The clone carrying this T cell receptor (beta chain) appeared many times. The antigen is undetermined. The record originates from a study of T-cell reconstitution after alpha-beta-depleted transplantation in children. Per germline, CDR1 SGHRS and CDR2 YFSETQ. The CDR3 covers 15 residues. V was shortened by 4 bases and J by 2 bases, with 16 bases between the two germline ends. General study results and limits: Day-60 TCRbeta diversity that was high in some patients was derived from surviving recipient T cells and thymic progenitors. Newly generated T cells supplied most T-cell counts and diversity one year post-transplant. Reports say that about two months after transplant, the alpha-beta T cells came out of several hundred graft clones that had expanded.

For TCRbeta, the library was prepared with unique molecular identifiers. From the PCR reads, TCRdb called clonotypes with MiXCR, one entry per CDR3 protein. Here the sample spans around 700,000 distinct CDR3 sequences, roughly 14% being singletons. The chain combines TRBV5-1 with TRBJ2-7; D perhaps matches TRBD2 (5 bases). This receptor was obtained from a girl aged 2 to 9 with congenital amegakaryocytic thrombocytopenia, due to receive a stem cell transplant. Sample: PBMCs, taken before TCRalphabeta/CD19-depleted stem cell transplant. The CDR3 DNA is TGCGCCAGCAGCCCATCCGGGATCGAAGCCTACGAGCAGTACTTC. This sequence encodes CASSPSGIEAYEQYF. Drawing the rest from reference TRBV5-1 and TRBJ2-7, the complete variable domain is KAGVTQTPRYLIKTRGQQVTLSCSPISGHRSVSWYQQTPGQGLQFLFEYFSETQRNKGNFPGRFSGRQFSNSRSEMNVSTLELGDSALYLCASSPSGIEAYEQYFGPGTRLTVT.